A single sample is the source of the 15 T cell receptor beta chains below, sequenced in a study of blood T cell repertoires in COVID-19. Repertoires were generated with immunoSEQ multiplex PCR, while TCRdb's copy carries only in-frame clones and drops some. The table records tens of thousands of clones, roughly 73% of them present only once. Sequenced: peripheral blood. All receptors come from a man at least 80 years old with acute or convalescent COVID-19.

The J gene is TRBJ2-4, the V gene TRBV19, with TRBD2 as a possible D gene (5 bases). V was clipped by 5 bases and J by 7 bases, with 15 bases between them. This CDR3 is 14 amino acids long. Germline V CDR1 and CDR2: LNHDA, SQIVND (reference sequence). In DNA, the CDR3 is TGTGCCAGTAGTCTCCGGACCGGGGAGAACATTCAGTACTTC. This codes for CASSLRTGENIQYF.

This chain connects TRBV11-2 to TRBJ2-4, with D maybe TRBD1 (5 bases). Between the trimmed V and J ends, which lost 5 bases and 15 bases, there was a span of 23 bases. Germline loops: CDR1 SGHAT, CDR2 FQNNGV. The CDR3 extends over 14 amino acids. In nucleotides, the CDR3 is TGTGCCAGCAGCCCACTCCATGGGGCGAGCCTTCCGTACTTC. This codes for CASSPLHGASLPYF.

The DNA of the CDR3 is TGTGCCAGCTCACCAGGGTTAGCGGGAGTTGGCGAGCAGTACTTC. Its protein product is CASSPGLAGVGEQYF. The chain recombines TRBV18 with TRBJ2-7; TRBD2 agrees at 9 bases. This CDR3 has 15 residues. The junction had 8 bases not matched to a gene; V was cut back by 2 bases and J by 6 bases. Germline CDR1 is KGHSH and CDR2 is LQKENI.

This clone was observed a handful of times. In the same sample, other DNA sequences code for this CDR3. CDR3 amino acids: CASSLGAPGYTF. The CDR3 DNA reads as TGCGCCAGCAGCTTGGGGGCGCCCGGCTACACCTTC. The chain employs TRBV5-1 and TRBJ1-2, with D unresolved. This CDR3 comprises 12 residues. Germline CDR1 SGHRS, CDR2 YFSETQ. Trimming shortened V by 0 bases and J by 8 bases, and 8 bases separated the two germline ends.

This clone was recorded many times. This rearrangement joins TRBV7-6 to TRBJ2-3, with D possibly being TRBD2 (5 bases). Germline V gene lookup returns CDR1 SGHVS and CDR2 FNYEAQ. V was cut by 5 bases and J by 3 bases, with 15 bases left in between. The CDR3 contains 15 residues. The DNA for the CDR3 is TGTGCCAGCAGCCCCCGGGCTAGCAAAACAGATACGCAGTATTTT. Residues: CASSPRASKTDTQYF. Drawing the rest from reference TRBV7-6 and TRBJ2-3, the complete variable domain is GAGVSQSPRYKVTKRGQDVALRCDPISGHVSLYWYRQALGQGPEFLTYFNYEAQQDKSGLPNDRFSAERPEGSISTLTIQRTEQRDSAMYRCASSPRASKTDTQYFGPGTRLTVL.

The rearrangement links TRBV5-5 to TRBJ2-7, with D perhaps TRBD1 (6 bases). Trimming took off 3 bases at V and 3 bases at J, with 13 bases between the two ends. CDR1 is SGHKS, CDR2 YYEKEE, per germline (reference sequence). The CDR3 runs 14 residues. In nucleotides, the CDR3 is TGTGCCAGCAGCTCCACCGGGACAAGCTACGAGCAGTACTTC. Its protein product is CASSSTGTSYEQYF.

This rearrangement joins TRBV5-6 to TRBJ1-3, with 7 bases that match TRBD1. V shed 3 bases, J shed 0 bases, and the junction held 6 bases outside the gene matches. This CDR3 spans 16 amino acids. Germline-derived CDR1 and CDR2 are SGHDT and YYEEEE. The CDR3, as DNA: TGTGCCAGCAGCTACACAGGGGCAGTCTCTGGAAACACCATATATTTT. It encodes CASSYTGAVSGNTIYF.

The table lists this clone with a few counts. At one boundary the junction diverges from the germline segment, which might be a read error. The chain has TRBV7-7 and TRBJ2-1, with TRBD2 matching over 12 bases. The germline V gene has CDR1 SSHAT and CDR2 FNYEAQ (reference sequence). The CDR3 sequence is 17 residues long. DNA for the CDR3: TGTGCTAGCAGCCCGAAGGCTAGCGGGAGGGGTTGCAATGAGCAGTTCTTC. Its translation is CASSPKASGRGCNEQFF.

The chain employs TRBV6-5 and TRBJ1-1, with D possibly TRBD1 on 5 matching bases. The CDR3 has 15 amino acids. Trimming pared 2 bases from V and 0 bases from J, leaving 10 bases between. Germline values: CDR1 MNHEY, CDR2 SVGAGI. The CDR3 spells CASSYDGQLNTEAFF. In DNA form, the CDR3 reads TGTGCCAGCAGTTACGATGGACAACTGAACACTGAAGCTTTCTTT.

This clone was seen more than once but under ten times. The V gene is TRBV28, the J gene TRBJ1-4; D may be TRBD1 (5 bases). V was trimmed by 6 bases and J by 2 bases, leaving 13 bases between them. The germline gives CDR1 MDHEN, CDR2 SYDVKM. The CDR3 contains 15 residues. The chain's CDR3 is CASRLNGGTNEKLFF. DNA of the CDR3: TGTGCCAGCAGGTTGAATGGGGGGACTAATGAAAAACTGTTTTTT.

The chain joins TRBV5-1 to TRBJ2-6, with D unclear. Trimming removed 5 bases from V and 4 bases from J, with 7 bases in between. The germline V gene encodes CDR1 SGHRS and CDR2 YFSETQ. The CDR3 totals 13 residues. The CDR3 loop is CASSTPGANVLTF. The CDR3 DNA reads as TGCGCCAGCAGTACACCAGGGGCCAACGTCCTGACTTTC. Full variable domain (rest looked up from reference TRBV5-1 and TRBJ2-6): KAGVTQTPRYLIKTRGQQVTLSCSPISGHRSVSWYQQTPGQGLQFLFEYFSETQRNKGNFPGRFSGRQFSNSRSEMNVSTLELGDSALYLCASSTPGANVLTFGAGSRLTVL.

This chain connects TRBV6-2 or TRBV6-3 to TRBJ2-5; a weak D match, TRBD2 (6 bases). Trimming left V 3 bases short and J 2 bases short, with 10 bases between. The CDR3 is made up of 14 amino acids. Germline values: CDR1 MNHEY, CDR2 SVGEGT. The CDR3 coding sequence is TGTGCCAGCAGTTATAGGGCGGGGCAAGAGACCCAGTACTTC. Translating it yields CASSYRAGQETQYF.

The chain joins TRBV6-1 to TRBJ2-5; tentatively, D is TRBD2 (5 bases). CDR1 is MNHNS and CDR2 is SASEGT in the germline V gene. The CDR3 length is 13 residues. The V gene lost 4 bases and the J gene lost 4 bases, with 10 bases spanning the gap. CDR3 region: CASSVSAPETQYF. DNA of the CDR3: TGTGCCAGCAGTGTTAGCGCGCCAGAGACCCAGTACTTC.

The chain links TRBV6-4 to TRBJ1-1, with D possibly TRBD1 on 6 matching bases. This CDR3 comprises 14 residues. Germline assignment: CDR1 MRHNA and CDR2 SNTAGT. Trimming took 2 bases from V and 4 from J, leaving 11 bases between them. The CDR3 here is CASSDTNRATEAFF. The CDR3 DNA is TGTGCCAGCAGTGACACTAACAGGGCCACTGAAGCTTTCTTT.

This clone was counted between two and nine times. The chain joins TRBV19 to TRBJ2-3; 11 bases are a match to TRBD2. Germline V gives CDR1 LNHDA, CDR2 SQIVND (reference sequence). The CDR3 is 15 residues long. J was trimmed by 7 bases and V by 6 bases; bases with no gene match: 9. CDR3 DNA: TGTGCCAGTAGCGATCAGGGACTAGCGGTATATACGCAGTATTTT. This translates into CASSDQGLAVYTQYF.